One T cell receptor beta chain is described in this entry. This receptor's antigen is unknown. Base qualities are missing; no much larger clone stands one base away. Donors were healthy HIV-negative adults with no recently reported acute infections or vaccinations. Every donor was a Caucasian adult residing in Nashville, Tennessee, USA. CD4+ T cells were enriched by magnetic negative selection; naive cells were then positively selected on CD45RA, and the negative fraction formed the memory subset. After blood collection by leukapheresis, PBMCs were isolated using Ficoll-Histopaque density gradient centrifugation and then cryopreserved in the vapor phase of liquid nitrogen. Analytical flow cytometry was used to check the purity and quantity of every magnetically sorted T cell population. Each sorted fraction had its genomic DNA isolated and then quantified by UV absorbance on a Nanodrop 2000c. This entry belongs to a study of shared clonotypes between healthy human individuals (dated by TCRdb to the early 2020s). Concerning the study at large: A couple of women and a few men aged 18 to 49 years were included in the cohort. Blood TCR repertoires of a handful of healthy adults were deeply sequenced to estimate repertoire size and the extent of clonotype sharing between individuals. Per donor, leukapheresis produced somewhere between about 0.94 and 9 billion PBMCs. Libraries were prepared and TCR repertoires were sequenced by different laboratories using diverse techniques, in order to increase sequencing depth and limit assay-specific biases. Per donor, three plates each were used for CD4 naive and CD4 memory, two for CD8 naive, and one for CD8 memory. Study-wide findings and limitations: Pairwise subsampling indicated that sequencing depth was expected to affect the degree of clonotype sharing among donors. Sampling was restricted to blood, and TCR repertoires in tissue are likely to differ from TCR repertoires in blood. When four donors were compared, the shared fraction of clonotypes was 5% to 6.5% for naive CD4, 3.5% to 4% for naive CD8, about 2.5% for memory CD4, and around 0.4% for memory CD8. Rarefaction of sorted-subset datasets indicated incomplete sequencing despite the large sequencing depth. Compared with non-shared clonotypes, the clonotypes found in all four sorted-subset donors had higher generation probabilities. The small number of donors limited the genetic and exposure-history diversity represented. Estimated clonotype richness was generally larger for naive than for memory subsets.

TCR CDR3 regions were amplified from genomic DNA by multiplex PCR using the deep immunoSEQ assay. Extracted genomic DNA from each cell subset was distributed evenly across all wells of several immunoSEQ 96-well plates, and each plate was treated as a replicate. For sorted subsets, 200 to 250 ng of genomic DNA, equivalent to roughly 33,000 T cell genomes, went into each replicate PCR. Purified libraries were quantified with a Qubit 3.0 fluorometer, sized on a Bioanalyzer 2100, and re-quantified with the KAPA Library Quantification kit. A separate single-read 150-cycle Illumina NextSeq 550 flow cell was used to sequence each immunoSEQ 96-well plate. Regarding the original processing steps: Because only junctional sequences without quality scores were contained in the immunoSEQ output, filtering matching that applied to full-length reads could not be performed. Sequences were annotated with PyIR, a Python wrapper for IgBLAST v1.9, and V/J genes and CDR3 were assigned using IMGT germline references. Reads were filtered out if the reads had weak V/J assignments (E-value above 1e-6), no CDR3, stop codons, out-of-frame junctions, or ambiguous translated residues. A V3J clonotype was defined by an identical inferred V gene, J gene, and CDR3 amino acid sequence. Percentage overlap between repertoires was calculated by dividing the number of shared unique clonotypes by the size of the smaller repertoire. RTK rarefaction, the Chao1 estimator, and Recon v2.1 estimates of unobserved clonotypes were used to assess repertoire richness. For all TCRbeta clonotypes obtained by the gDNA method from a handful of donors, generation probabilities were computed with OLGA. Drawn from immuneACCESS, this table holds only the in-frame rearrangements with V and J called that TCRdb kept. Clones are partly lost; checked studies trace under half to an unresolved V gene and leave the rest unexplained. The V and J calls and clone size were taken over from that table, and D and trimming were inferred from the DNA. This sample comprises 2,100,000 or so clones, almost 96% of them detected only once. Clones ranked in the top ten supply less than 0.15% of the sample.

The CDR3 sequence holds 15 residues, the cysteine and phenylalanine included. Only the CDR3 portion is preserved as DNA: 45 bases, with reading frame beginning at the first base. CDR1 SGHDT and CDR2 YYEEEE were looked up in the germline V gene. A distance of 11 bases separates the germline ends of V and J, which lose 3 bases and 0 bases respectively. This clonotype originated in a man aged 18-30 years in good health. The sequence joins TRBV5-6 to TRBJ2-3; D gene: possibly TRBD1, on 5 matching bases. Material: naive CD4+ T cells sorted from blood. Per the publication, the cell subset or site label means: CD45RA+ positively selected. The CDR3 protein: CASSYRQTSTDTQYF. The DNA sequence follows: TGTGCCAGCAGCTACAGACAGACTAGCACAGATACGCAGTATTTT.